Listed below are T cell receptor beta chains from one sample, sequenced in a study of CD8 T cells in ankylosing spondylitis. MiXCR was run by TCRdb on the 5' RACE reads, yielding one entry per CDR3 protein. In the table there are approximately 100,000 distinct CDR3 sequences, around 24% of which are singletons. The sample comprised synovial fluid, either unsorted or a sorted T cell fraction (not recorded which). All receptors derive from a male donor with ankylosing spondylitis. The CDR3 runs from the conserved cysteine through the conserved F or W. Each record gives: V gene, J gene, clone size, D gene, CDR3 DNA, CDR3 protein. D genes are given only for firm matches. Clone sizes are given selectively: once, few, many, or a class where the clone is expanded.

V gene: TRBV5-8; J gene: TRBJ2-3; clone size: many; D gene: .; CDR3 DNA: TGTGCCAGCAGCTTGGTTAATATCGGCACAGATACGCAGTATTTT; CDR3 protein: CASSLVNIGTDTQYF
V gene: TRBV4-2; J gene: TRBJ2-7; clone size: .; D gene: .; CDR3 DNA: TGTGCCAGCAGCCCGAGGGGGGGGGTCGAGGGTGAGCAGTACTTC; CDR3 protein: CASSPRGGVEGEQYF
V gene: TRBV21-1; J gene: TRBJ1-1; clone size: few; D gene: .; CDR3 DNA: TGTGCCAGCAGCCCATGGGTCCGTTTAACAGGGGGAGTGGTGAACACTGAAGCTTTCTTT; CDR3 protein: CASSPWVRLTGGVVNTEAFF
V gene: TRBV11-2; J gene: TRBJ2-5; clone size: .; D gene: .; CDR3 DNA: TGTGCCAGCAGCTCAACCGGGGAGACCCAGTACTTC; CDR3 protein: CASSSTGETQYF
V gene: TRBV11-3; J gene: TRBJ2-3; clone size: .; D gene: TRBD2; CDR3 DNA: TGTGCCAGCAGCCCGAGGGCTAGCGGAGGCACAGATACGCAGTATTTT; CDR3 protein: CASSPRASGGTDTQYF
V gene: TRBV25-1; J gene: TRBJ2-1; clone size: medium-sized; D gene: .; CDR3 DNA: TGTGCCAGCAGTGAATTACAGGGGGGGTACAATGAGCAGTTCTTC; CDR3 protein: CASSELQGGYNEQFF
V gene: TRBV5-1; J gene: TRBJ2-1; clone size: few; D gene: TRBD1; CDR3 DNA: TGCGCCAGCAGCTTGGGGACAGGGAGCAATGAGCAGTTCTTC; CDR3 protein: CASSLGTGSNEQFF
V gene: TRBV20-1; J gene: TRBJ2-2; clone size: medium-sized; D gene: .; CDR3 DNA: TGCAGTGTTCCGGGACGGTACACCGGGGAGCTGTTTTTT; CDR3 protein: CSVPGRYTGELFF
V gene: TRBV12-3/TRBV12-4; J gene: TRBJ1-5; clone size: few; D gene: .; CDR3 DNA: TGTGCCAGCAGTTTGGGGTTTCAGCCCCAGCATTTT; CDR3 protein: CASSLGFQPQHF
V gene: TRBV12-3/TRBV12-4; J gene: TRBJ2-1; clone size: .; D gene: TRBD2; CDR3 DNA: TGTGCCAGCAGTTTTGAGCGGGATCGGGATGAGCAGTTCTTC; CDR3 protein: CASSFERDRDEQFF
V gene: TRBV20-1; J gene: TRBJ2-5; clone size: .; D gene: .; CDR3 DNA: TGCAGTGCTGCGTTAGGTGGCCAGCGGTGGGAGACCCAGTACTTC; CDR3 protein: CSAALGGQRWETQYF
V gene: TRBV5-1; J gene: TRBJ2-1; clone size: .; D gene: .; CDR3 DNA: TGCGCCAGCAGCAGAACGACCTTAGGGGCTAATGAGCAGTTCTTC; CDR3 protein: CASSRTTLGANEQFF
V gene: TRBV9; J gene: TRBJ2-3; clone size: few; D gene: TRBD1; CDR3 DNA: TGTGCCAGCAGCGTAGCTGCGACAGGGGCCCACGATACGCAGTATTTT; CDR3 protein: CASSVAATGAHDTQYF
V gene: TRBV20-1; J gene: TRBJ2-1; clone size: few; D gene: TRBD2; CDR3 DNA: TGCAGTGCTAGTAGGGGGACTAGCGGGGTCAACGGGCAGTTCTTC; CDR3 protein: CSASRGTSGVNGQFF
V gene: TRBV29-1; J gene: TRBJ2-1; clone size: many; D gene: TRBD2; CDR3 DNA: TGCAGCGCCGGACTAGTCTCCAATGAGCAGTTCTTC; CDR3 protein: CSAGLVSNEQFF
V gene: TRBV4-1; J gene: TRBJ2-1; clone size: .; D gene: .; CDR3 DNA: TGCGCCAGCAGCCAAGATGAGTTCGGACTGGGTCGCAATGAGCAGTTCTTC; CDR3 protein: CASSQDEFGLGRNEQFF
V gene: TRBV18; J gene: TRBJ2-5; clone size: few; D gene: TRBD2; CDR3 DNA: TGTGCCAGCTCACCTTTCGGGACTAGCGGGTCCGGAGAGACCCAGTACTTC; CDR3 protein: CASSPFGTSGSGETQYF
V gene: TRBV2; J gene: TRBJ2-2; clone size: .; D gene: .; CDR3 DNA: TGTGCCAGCGCCCGAGAACTAGAAGCCGGGGAGCTGTTTTTT; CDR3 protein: CASARELEAGELFF
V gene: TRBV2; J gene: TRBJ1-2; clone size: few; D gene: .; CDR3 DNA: TGTGCCAGCAGTGACGAGGGATCTGACTATGGCTACACCTTC; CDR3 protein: CASSDEGSDYGYTF
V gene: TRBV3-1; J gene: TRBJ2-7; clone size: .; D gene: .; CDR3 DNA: TGTGCCAGCAGCCAAAGCCTAAACTCCTACGAGCAGTACTTC; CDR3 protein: CASSQSLNSYEQYF
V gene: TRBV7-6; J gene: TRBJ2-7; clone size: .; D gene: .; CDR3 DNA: TGTGCCAGCAGCTTATCGGGGCTACTATACGAGCAGTACTTC; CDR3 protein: CASSLSGLLYEQYF
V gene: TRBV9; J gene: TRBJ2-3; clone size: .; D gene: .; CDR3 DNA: TGTGCCAGCAGCGTAGCGCCGGGAGAAAGGACAGATACGCAGTATTTT; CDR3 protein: CASSVAPGERTDTQYF
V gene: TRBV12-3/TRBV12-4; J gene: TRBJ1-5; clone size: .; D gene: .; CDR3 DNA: TGTGCCAGCAGTTTAAGTGAATATCAGCCCCAGCATTTT; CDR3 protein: CASSLSEYQPQHF
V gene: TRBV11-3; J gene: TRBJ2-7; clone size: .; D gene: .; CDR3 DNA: TGTGCCAGCAGCTTTCGCGGGTCCTACGAGCAGTACTTC; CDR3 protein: CASSFRGSYEQYF
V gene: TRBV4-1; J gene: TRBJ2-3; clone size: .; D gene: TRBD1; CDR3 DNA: TGCGCCAGCAGCCAGGGGACAGGGTCCCTTTTTGTGCAGTATTTT; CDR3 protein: CASSQGTGSLFVQYF
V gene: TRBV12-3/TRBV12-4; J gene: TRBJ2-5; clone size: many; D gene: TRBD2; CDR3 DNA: TGTGCCAGCAGTAGAGCGGGGTTGCAAGAGACCCAGTACTTC; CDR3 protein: CASSRAGLQETQYF
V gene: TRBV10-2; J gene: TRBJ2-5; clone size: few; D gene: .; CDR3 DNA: TGCGCCAGCAGTGAGGCTAGCGTCAGAGAGACCCAGTACTTC; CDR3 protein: CASSEASVRETQYF
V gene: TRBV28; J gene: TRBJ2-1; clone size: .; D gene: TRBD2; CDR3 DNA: TGTGCCAGCAGTGGGGGACTAGCGGGTCCCTACAATGAGCAGTTCTTC; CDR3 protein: CASSGGLAGPYNEQFF
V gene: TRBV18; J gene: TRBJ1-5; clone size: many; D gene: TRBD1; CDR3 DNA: TGTGCCAGCTCACCAGGCAGGACAGGGTTCGAGCCCCAGCATTTT; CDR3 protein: CASSPGRTGFEPQHF
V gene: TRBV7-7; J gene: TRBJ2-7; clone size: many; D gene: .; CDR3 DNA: TGTGCCAGCAGCTTATTACAGGGCCACGAGCAGTACTTC; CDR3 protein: CASSLLQGHEQYF
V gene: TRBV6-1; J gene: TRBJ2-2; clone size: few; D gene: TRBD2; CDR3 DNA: TGTGCCAGCAGTGAACAACCCCCACTAGCGGGAGGATTCGCCGGGGAGCTGTTTTTT; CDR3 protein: CASSEQPPLAGGFAGELFF
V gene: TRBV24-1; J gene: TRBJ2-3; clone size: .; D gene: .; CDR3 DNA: TGTGCCACCAGTGCGTGGACACCAGCAGGATTTACGCAGTATTTT; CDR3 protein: CATSAWTPAGFTQYF
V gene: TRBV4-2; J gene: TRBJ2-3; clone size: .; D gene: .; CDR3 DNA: TGTGCCAGCAGCCAAGACCCAACGGCTGGTACGCAGTATTTT; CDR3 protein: CASSQDPTAGTQYF
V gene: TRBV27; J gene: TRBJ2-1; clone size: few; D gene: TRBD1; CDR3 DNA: TGTGCCAGCATATACCCCAGGGGGACAGGGACCAATGAGCAGTTCTTC; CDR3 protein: CASIYPRGTGTNEQFF
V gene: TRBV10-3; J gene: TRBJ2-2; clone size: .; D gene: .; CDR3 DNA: TGTGCCATCAGTTCGCGGCCGAGGGACACCGGGGAGCTGTTTTTT; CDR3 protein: CAISSRPRDTGELFF
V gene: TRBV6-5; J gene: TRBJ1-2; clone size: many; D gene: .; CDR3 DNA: TGTGCCAGCAGTTACGGGGGGCAGTACTATGGCTACACCTTC; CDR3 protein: CASSYGGQYYGYTF
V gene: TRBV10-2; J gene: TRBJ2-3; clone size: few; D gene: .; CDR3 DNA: TGCGCCAGCTTAACTGGGGCTAGCAGGGACTTTAATACGCAGTATTTT; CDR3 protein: CASLTGASRDFNTQYF
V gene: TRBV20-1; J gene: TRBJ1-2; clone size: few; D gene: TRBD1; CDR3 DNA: TGCAGTGCTAGCCCCAGGGGGCGATCTGGCTACACCTTC; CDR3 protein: CSASPRGRSGYTF
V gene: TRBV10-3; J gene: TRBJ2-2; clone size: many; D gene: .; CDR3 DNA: TGTGCCATCACCCCAACACCCGGGGAGCTGTTTTTT; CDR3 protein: CAITPTPGELFF
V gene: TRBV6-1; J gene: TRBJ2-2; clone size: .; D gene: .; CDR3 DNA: TGTGCCAGCAGTGGACAGGTTTTGACCGGGGAGCTGTTTTTT; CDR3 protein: CASSGQVLTGELFF
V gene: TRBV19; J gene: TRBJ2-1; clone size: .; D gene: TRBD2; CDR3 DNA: TGTGCCAGTAGTATCTTAGCGGGAGAGAACAATGAGCAGTTCTTC; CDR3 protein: CASSILAGENNEQFF
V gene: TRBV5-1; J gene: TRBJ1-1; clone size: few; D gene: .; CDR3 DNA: TGCGCCAGCAGCCTACAATCGAGTACTGAAGCTTTCTTT; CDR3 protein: CASSLQSSTEAFF
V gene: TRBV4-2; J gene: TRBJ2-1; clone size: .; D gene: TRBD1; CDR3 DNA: TGTGCCAGCAGCTTAGGAACAGGGGTCACCTACAATGAGCAGTTCTTC; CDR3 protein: CASSLGTGVTYNEQFF
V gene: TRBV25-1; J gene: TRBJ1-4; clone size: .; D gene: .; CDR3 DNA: TGTGCCAGCAGTGAAGTCAGGGACAATGAAAAACTGTTTTTT; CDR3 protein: CASSEVRDNEKLFF
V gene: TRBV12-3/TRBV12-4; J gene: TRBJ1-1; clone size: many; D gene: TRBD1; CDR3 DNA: TGTGCCAGCAGCCCCCAGGACAGGACGCTGAACACTGAAGCTTTCTTT; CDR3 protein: CASSPQDRTLNTEAFF
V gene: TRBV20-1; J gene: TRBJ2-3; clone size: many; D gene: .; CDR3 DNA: TGCAGTGCTAGAGAAGGAGGGCCCACAGATACGCAGTATTTT; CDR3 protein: CSAREGGPTDTQYF